This T cell receptor beta chain was retrieved from a study of shared clonotypes between healthy human individuals. The junction had 9 bases not matched to a gene; V was cut back by 6 bases and J by 6 bases. This CDR3 is built from 14 residues. CDR1 and CDR2 from the germline V gene are LNHDA and SQIVND (reference sequence). General study results and limits: The naive CD4 repertoires of a handful of donors were compared, and 5% to 6.5% of clonotypes were shared.

With regard to this clone: Antigen specificity is unknown.

An approximately 180 ng quantity of DNA, around 30,000 T cell genomes, went into the sorted-subset replicate PCRs. Assay used: immunoSEQ multiplex PCR; TCRdb lists only in-frame clones, some missing. The sample lists about 1.9 million clones, roughly 93% occurring once. CD45RO-negative cells were positively selected for CCR7, leaving out terminally differentiated effector memory CD45RA+ cells. The clonotype comes from a man between 18 and 35 years old in good health. Some clones in this sample may be carry-over from other donors' samples. This sequence joins TRBV19 and TRBJ2-7, with TRBD1 matching 9 bases. The sample comprised naive CD8+ T cells from PBMCs. The CDR3 loop reads CASSPGTGFFEQYF. Written as DNA, the CDR3 is TGTGCCAGTAGCCCCGGGACAGGGTTTTTCGAGCAGTACTTC.